This T cell receptor beta chain was profiled in a study of T cells and Merkel cell carcinoma outcomes. General observations from the study: In Merkel cell carcinoma, repertoire and T-cell density reportedly predicted outcomes.

Using immunoSEQ multiplex PCR, the repertoire was profiled, and TCRdb retains in-frame clones only, with some absent. The table lists more than 6,000 clones, roughly 75% of them singletons. About this clone itself: Its antigen is still unknown.

The germline V and J ends were trimmed by 6 bases and 1 base, with 13 bases remaining between them. Germline assignment: CDR1 SNHLY and CDR2 FYNNEI. The CDR3 covers 14 residues. The sequence was collected from a human donor with Merkel cell carcinoma. Some clones in this sample may be carry-over from other donors' samples. The chain combines TRBV2 with TRBJ2-7; no firm D call. The specimen was tumor tissue from Merkel cell carcinoma. The DNA for the CDR3 is TGTGCCAGCAGGAAAGCGATAGGGTCCTACGAGCAGTACTTC. This codes for CASRKAIGSYEQYF.